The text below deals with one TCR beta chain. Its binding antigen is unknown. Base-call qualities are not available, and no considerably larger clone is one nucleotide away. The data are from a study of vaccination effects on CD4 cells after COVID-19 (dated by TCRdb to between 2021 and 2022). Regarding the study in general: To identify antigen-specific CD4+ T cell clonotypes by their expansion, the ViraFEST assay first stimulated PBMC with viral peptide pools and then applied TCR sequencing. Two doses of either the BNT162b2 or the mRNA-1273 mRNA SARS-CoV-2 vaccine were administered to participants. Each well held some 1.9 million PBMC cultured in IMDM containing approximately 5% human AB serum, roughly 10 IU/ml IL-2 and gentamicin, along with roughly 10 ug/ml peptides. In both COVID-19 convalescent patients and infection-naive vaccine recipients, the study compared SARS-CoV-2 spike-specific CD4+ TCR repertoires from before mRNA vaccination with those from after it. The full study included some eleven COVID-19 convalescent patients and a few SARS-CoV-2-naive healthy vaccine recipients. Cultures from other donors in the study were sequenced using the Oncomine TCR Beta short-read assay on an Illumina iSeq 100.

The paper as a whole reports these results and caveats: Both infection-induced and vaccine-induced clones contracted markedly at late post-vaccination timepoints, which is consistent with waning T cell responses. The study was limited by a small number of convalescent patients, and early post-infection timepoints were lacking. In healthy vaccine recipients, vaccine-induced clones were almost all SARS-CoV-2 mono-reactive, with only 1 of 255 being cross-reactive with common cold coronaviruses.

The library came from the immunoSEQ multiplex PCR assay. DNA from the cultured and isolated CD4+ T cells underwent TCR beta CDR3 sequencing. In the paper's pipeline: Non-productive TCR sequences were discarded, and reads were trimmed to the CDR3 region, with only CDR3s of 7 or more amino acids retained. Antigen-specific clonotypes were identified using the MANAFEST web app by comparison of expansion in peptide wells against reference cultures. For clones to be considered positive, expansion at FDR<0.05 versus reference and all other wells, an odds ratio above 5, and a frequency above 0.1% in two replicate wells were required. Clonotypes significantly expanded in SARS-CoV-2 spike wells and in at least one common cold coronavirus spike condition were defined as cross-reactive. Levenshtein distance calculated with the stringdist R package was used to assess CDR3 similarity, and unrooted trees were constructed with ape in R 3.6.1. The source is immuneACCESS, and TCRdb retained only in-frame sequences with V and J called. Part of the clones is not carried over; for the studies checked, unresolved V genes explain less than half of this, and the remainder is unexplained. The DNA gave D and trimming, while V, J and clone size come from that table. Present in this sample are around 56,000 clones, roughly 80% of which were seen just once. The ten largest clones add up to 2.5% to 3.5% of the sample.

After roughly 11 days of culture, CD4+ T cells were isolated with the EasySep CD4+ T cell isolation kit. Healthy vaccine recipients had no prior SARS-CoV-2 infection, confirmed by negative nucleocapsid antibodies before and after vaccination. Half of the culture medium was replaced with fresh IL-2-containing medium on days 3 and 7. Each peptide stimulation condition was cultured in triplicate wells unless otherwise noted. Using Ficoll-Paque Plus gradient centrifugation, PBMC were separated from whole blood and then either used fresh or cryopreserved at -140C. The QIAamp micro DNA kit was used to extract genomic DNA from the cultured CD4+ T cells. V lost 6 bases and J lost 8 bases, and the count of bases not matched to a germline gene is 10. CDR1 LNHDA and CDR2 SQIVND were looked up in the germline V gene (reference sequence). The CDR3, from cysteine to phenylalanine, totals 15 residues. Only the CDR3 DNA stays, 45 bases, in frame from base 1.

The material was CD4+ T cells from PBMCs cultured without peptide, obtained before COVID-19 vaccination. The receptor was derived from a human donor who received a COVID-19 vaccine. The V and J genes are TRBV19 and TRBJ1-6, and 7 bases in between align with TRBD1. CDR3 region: CASRFIRDSDSPLHF. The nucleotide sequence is TGTGCCAGTAGATTTATTCGGGACAGCGATTCACCCCTCCACTTT.